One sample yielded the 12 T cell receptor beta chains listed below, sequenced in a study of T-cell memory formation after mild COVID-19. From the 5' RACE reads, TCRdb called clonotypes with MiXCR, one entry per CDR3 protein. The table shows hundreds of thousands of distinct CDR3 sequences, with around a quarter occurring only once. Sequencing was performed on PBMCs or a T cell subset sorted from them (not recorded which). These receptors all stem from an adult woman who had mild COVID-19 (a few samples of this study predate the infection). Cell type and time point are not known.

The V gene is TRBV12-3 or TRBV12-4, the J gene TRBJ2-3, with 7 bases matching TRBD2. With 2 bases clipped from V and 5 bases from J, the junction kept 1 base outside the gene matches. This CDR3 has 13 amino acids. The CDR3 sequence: CASSLWGGDTQYF. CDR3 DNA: TGTGCCAGCAGTTTATGGGGGGGAGATACGCAGTATTTT.

In DNA, the CDR3 is TGTGCCAGCAGTGATGGGTCCCGGGACTGGACTTCTTACAATGAGCAGTTCTTC. Translation: CASSDGSRDWTSYNEQFF. V usage is TRBV2 and J usage is TRBJ2-1, with D maybe TRBD2 (6 bases). This CDR3 spans 18 amino acids. From germline, CDR1 is SNHLY and CDR2 FYNNEI. With 3 bases removed from V and 4 bases from J, the gap between germline ends came to 22 bases.

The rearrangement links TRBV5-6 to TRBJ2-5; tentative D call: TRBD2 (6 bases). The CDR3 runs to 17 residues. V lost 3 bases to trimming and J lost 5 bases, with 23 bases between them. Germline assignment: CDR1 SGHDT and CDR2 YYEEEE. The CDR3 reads CASSSVRLRIAGETQYF. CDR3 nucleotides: TGTGCCAGCAGCTCGGTGCGGTTGCGTATCGCGGGGGAGACCCAGTACTTC.

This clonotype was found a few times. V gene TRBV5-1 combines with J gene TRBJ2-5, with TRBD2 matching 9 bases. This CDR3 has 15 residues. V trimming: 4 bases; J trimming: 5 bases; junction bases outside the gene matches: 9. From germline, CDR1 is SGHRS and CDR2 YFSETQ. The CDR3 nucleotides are TGCGCCAGCAGCGAACCGGGACTAGCCGTGGAGACCCAGTACTTC. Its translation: CASSEPGLAVETQYF.

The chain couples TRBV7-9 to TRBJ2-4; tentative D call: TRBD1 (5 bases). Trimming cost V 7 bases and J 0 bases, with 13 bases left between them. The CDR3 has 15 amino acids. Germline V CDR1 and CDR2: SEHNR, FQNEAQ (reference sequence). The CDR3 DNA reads TGTGCCAGCACCACTACAGGCCTAGCCAAAAACATTCAGTACTTC. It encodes CASTTTGLAKNIQYF. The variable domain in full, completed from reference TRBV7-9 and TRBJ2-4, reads DTGVSQNPRHKITKRGQNVTFRCDPISEHNRLYWYRQTLGQGPEFLTYFQNEAQLEKSRLLSDRFSAERPKGSFSTLEIQRTEQGDSAMYLCASTTTGLAKNIQYFGAGTRLSVL.

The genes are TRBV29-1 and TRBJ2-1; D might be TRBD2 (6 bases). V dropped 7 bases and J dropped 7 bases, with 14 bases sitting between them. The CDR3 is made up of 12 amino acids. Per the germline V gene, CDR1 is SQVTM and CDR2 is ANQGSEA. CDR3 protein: CSARLVLNEQFF. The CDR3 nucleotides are TGCAGCGCTAGACTAGTTTTAAATGAGCAGTTCTTC.

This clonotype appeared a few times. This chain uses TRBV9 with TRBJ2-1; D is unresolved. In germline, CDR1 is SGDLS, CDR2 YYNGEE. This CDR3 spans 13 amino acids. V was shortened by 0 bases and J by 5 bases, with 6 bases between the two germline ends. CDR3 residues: CASSVGWNNEQFF. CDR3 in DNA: TGTGCCAGCAGCGTAGGTTGGAACAATGAGCAGTTCTTC.

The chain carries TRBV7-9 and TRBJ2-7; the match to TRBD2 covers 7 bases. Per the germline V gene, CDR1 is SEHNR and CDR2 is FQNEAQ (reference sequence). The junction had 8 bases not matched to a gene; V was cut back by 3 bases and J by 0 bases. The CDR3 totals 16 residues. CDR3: CASSFGLADGSYEQYF. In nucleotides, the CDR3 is TGTGCCAGCAGCTTTGGCCTAGCGGACGGCTCCTACGAGCAGTACTTC.

The CDR3 is CASSLGGGSETQYF. The DNA for the CDR3 is TGCGCCAGCAGCTTGGGGGGGGGCAGTGAGACCCAGTACTTC. This chain connects TRBV5-1 to TRBJ2-5; D is perhaps TRBD2 (7 bases). The CDR3 length is 14 residues. V was trimmed by 0 bases and J by 5 bases, leaving 11 bases between them. Germline CDR1 reads SGHRS; CDR2 reads YFSETQ.

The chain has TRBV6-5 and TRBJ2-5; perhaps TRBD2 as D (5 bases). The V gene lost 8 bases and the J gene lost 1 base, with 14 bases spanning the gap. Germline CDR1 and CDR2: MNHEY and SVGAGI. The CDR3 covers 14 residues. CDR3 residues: CASSTSSPQETQYF. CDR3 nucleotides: TGTGCCAGCTCAACTAGTAGCCCCCAAGAGACCCAGTACTTC.

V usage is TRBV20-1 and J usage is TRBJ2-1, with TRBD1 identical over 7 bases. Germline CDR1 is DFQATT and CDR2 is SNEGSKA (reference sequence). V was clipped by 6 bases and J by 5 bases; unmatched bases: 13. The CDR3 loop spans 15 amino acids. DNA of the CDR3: TGCAGTGCGCAGCCTCCGGGACAGTGGGACAATGAGCAGTTCTTC. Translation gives CSAQPPGQWDNEQFF.

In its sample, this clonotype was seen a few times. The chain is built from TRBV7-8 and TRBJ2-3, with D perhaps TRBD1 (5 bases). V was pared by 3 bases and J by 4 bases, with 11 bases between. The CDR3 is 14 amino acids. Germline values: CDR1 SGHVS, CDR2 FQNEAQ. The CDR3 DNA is TGTGCCAGCAGCTTCGGACGCAGGGCAGATACGCAGTATTTT. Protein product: CASSFGRRADTQYF. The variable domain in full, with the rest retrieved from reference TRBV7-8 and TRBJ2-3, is GAGVSQSPRYKVAKRGQDVALRCDPISGHVSLFWYQQALGQGPEFLTYFQNEAQLDKSGLPSDRFFAERPEGSVSTLKIQRTQQEDSAVYLCASSFGRRADTQYFGPGTRLTVL.